This T cell receptor (beta chain) derives from a study of cytomegalovirus exposure and HLA in healthy donors. Study conclusions and caveats: It emerged from a later analysis that several of the most significant clusters appeared to be linked to common viral pathogens. The authors assumed roughly uniform sequencing depth across donors for presence/absence analyses.

About this clone: The antigen remains undetermined.

Donors were ostensibly healthy at sampling, although undocumented immune exposures were probable. This PCR relied on a set of 60 Vbeta primers and 13 Jbeta primers. Sequencing used immunoSEQ multiplex PCR; TCRdb keeps in-frame clones, though not all of them. The repertoire holds approximately 140,000 clones, around 72% seen once, with under 15% in the top ten. Germline CDR1 is SEHNR and CDR2 is FQNEAQ (reference sequence). After removal of 1 base from V and 5 bases from J, the junction contained 5 bases not matched to a gene. This CDR3 comprises 15 residues. J is TRBJ1-3 and V is TRBV7-9; 7 bases agree with TRBD1. The sequenced sample consisted of PBMCs. The sequence was obtained from a human donor in good health. The CDR3 reads CASSLGSQGRNTIYF. In nucleotides, the CDR3 is TGTGCCAGCAGCTTAGGTTCACAGGGGAGAAACACCATATATTTT.